Below, one T cell receptor beta chain is given with its context. This clonotype came up once. The target of this receptor is not known. No much larger clonotype is one base removed from it; base qualities were not supplied. One read is thin evidence. High-throughput TCR beta sequencing profiled peripheral blood CD8+ and CD4+ T cells from healthy donors, Susac syndrome patients and multiple sclerosis patients. Recently defined diagnostic criteria for definite or probable disease were met by the Susac syndrome patients. Bulk CD8+ and CD4+ T cells were purified by magnetic negative isolation, while CD8+ TEMRA cells were enriched using FACS. Blood was drawn into EDTA tubes, processed within 24 hours, and PBMCs were isolated by density gradient centrifugation. PBMCs intended for TCR sequencing were cryopreserved in liquid nitrogen and were subsequently thawed in a 37 degrees C water bath. The sorted or isolated CD4+, CD8+ and CD8+ TEMRA cells reached a purity of at least 90%.

The data derive from a study of CD8 T cells in Susac syndrome (dated by TCRdb to the late 2010s). Some background on the complete study: Of the Susac syndrome patients who were sequenced, over five had clinically active disease and roughly eight were in clinical remission. The study used repertoire sequencing to test whether antigen drove CD8+ T cell activation and differentiation in Susac syndrome. At the time of blood withdrawal, Susac syndrome patients were either therapy-naive, taking corticosteroids (with some also receiving IVIg), or on IVIg alone.

RNA was extracted with the RNeasy kit and roughly 0.45 to 1 ug was reverse transcribed using random hexamers. The immunoSEQ multiplex PCR assay, which covers 54 Vbeta and 13 Jbeta segments, was used to amplify TCR beta CDR3 regions. Bias from PCR amplification was corrected by using a synthetic template baseline for primer optimization and for computational correction. The original methods were these. Reads were assigned to V, D and J genes according to IMGT and analyzed in immunoSEQ Analyzer, with only productive sequences retained. Clonality was computed as one minus Shannon entropy normalized by log2 of the number of productive unique sequences. For each patient and control, public and private clones were evaluated within the 100 most prevalent clones. Clones were defined as Susac-specific when absent from the healthy and MS cohorts, from roughly 1,000 published viral clones and from other ImmuneACCESS disease sequences. Clones were called with MiXCR by TCRdb after fastp trimmed the public reads at Q25, and only in-frame beta chains were retained. Every distinct CDR3 protein forms one entry, paired with its most common genes and DNA. In this record, the V and J calls reflect TCRdb's handling and not the investigators' own analysis. The sample table records approximately 210,000 distinct CDR3 sequences; 94% of these occur just once. The biggest ten clones account for 0.15% to 0.2% of the sample.

Here V drops 7 bases and J drops 4 bases, and the junction holds 8 bases not matched to any gene. The CDR3, from cysteine to phenylalanine, totals 14 residues. CDR3 DNA only is kept here, 42 bases in frame from base 1. Per the germline V gene, SQVTM is the CDR1 and ANQGSEA is the CDR2. Overall study results and their limits: The number of individuals in the TCR sequencing and HLA analysis was recognized as being relatively small. No clonal expansion was detected in the CD4+ T cell repertoire of Susac syndrome patients.

The sequence came from a human donor with Susac syndrome. This chain joins TRBV29-1 to TRBJ2-5; 11 of the junction bases match TRBD1. Specimen: CD4+ T cells from PBMCs. CDR3 protein: CSGMDRGLRETQYF. Read as DNA, the sequence is TGCAGCGGCATGGACAGGGGGCTGAGAGAGACCCAGTACTTC.